The present TCR beta chain was sequenced within a study of T cells in Graves' hyperthyroidism and ophthalmopathy. Notes on the study in general: Stable hyperthyroidism and ophthalmopathy were separated using 13 V-J signatures.

Amplification targeted TCR beta CDR3 regions from RNA transcripts. The HTBI primer set drove a first-round RT-PCR of the TCR CDR3. TCRdb fed the multiplex PCR reads into MiXCR, producing one record per CDR3 protein. The repertoire has 200,000 to 250,000 distinct CDR3 sequences, 17% of them found once; the top ten carry under 65%. This clonotype has ten or more counts. Its antigen is as yet unknown. Stable hyperthyroidism: no ophthalmopathy progression over 18 months of follow-up. Uncontrolled infection, other autoimmune disease, pregnancy or lactation excluded patients. Germline V gives CDR1 SGHRS, CDR2 YFSETQ. The CDR3 sequence is 15 residues long. J gave up 3 bases and V 5 bases, and 6 bases lay outside the gene matches.

The chain has TRBV5-1 and TRBJ1-4, with TRBD1 matching over 8 bases. This TCR was recovered from a middle-aged man with Graves' hyperthyroidism. The sequencing sample was made of blood. CDR3 sequence reads: CASRATGAANEKLFF. CDR3 DNA sequence: TGCGCCAGCAGGGCGACAGGGGCGGCTAATGAAAAACTGTTTTTT.